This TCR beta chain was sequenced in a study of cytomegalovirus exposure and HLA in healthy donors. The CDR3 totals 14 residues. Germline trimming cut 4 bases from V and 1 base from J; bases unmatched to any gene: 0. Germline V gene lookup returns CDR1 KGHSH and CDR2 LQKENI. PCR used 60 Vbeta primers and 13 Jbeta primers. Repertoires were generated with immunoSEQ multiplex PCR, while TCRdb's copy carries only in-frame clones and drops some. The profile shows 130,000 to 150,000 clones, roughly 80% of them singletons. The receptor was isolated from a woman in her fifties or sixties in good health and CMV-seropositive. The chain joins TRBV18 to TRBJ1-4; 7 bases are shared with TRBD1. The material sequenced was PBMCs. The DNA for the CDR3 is TGTGCCAGCTCACGACAGGGAACTAATGAAAAACTGTTTTTT. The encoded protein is CASSRQGTNEKLFF.